This T cell receptor beta chain was recorded in a study of PD-1 blockade in classical Hodgkin lymphoma. Study-wide context: With a 2-week interval, patients received intravenous nivolumab at 3 mg/kg.

Points from the study as a whole: Lower baseline TCR diversity was reported for newly diagnosed patients than for healthy donors.

By share, this clone ranks as medium-sized. The antigen is not known. Sequencing used immunoSEQ multiplex PCR; TCRdb keeps in-frame clones, though not all of them. Among around 13,000 clones listed, about 73% were seen once. Per germline, CDR1 LGHNA and CDR2 YSLEER. V lost 0 bases, J lost 5 bases, and 7 bases lay in between. The CDR3 consists of 13 residues. Following autologous stem cell transplantation, relapse occurred in every patient, and exposure to brentuximab vedotin varied. The TCR comes from a human donor with classical Hodgkin lymphoma. Specimen: peripheral blood mononuclear cells (PBMCs), collected before the second cycle of nivolumab. This chain uses TRBV4-3 with TRBJ1-1; a possible D gene is TRBD1 (6 bases). The CDR3 DNA reads TGCGCCAGCAGCCAAGAAGGGGGGACTGAAGCTTTCTTT. It yields the protein CASSQEGGTEAFF.